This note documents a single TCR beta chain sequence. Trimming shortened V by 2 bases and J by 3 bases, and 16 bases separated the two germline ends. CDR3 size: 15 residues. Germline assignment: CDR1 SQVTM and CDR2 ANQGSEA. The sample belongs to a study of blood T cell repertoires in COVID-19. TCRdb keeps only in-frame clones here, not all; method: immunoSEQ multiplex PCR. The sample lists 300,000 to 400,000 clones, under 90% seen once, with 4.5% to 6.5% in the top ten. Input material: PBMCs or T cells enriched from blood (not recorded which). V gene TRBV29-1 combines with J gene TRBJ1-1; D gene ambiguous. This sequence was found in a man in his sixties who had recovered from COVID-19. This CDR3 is CSVETHEWYDTEAFF. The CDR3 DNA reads TGCAGCGTTGAAACTCATGAATGGTACGACACTGAAGCTTTCTTT.